This T cell receptor (beta chain) was documented in a study of breast tumors, draining lymph nodes, adjacent tissues. Notes on the study in general: Compared with basal-like, luminal-like tumors shared significantly more repertoire with nontumor tissue. That most tumor T cells come from lymph nodes remained unproven. Data fit most tumor T cells coming from lymph node, expanding in tumor. Tumor TCR diversity was below lymph nodes but above nontumor tissue.

In its sample, this clonotype was seen many times. Antigen: not known. TCRdb analysed the multiplex PCR reads with MiXCR anew, one entry per CDR3 protein. The data show tens of thousands of distinct CDR3 sequences, about 23% seen once. The CDR3 spans 15 residues. Germline V gene sequence: CDR1 MNHEY, CDR2 SMNVEV (reference sequence). Trimming took off 5 bases at V and 4 bases at J, with 17 bases between the two ends. The TCR originated in a female donor with breast cancer. Some clones in this sample may be carry-over from other donors' samples. J is TRBJ1-2 and V is TRBV27; possible D gene TRBD1, 5 bases. Sequences were obtained from breast tumor tissue. The CDR3 region is CASSLGGLSGYGYTF. In DNA, the CDR3 is TGTGCCAGCAGTCTCGGGGGACTCTCTGGCTATGGCTACACCTTC.